This T cell receptor (beta chain) was retrieved from a study of early T cells in non-severe SARS-CoV-2 infection. Study at large: Chains from this unsorted whole-blood bulk RNA could not be paired.

The library protocol tagged individual cDNA molecules with unique molecular identifiers. TCRdb called the 5' RACE reads again in MiXCR, with one record for every CDR3 protein. The sample has 55,000 to 65,000 distinct CDR3 sequences, under 15% seen once. Study-level findings and limits: Anti-spike CD8 responses were favored in VDJdb matching, and private and CD4 specificities were missed.

This clonotype was seen more than once but under ten times. Antigen: not known. Source material: whole blood. This TCR was recovered from an adult who was a healthcare worker with PCR-confirmed SARS-CoV-2 infection or an uninfected control (not recorded which).

The CDR3 protein is CATRKDRDTGELFF. As DNA, the CDR3 is TGTGCCACCAGGAAGGACAGGGACACCGGGGAGCTGTTTTTT. V and J are TRBV24-1 and TRBJ2-2, with 8 positions matching TRBD1. Trimming at V came to 7 bases and at J to 3 bases, leaving 3 bases not matched to a gene. The CDR3 covers 14 residues. Per the germline V gene, CDR1 is KGHDR and CDR2 is SFDVKD.